This is a list of T cell receptor beta chains from one sample in a study of OX40 agonist ivuxolimab in advanced cancers. Sequenced by immunoSEQ multiplex PCR; TCRdb stores in-frame clones only, minus some. The table includes tens of thousands of clones, around 90% detected once. The input for sequencing was CD4+ or CD8+ T cells sorted from blood, taken in a trial of the OX40 agonist ivuxolimab. The receptors were gathered from an adult with an advanced solid tumor such as melanoma, head and neck, liver or kidney cancer. Both conserved end residues are part of each CDR3. The order of the fields is CDR3 DNA, CDR3 protein, V gene, D gene, J gene, clone size. A D gene is named only where the DNA matches it firmly. Not every row has a clone size; where given, it reads once, few, many or a size class.

cdr3_nt: TGTGCCAGCAGCTTAACGGGACAGGGGAAAAACATTCAGTACTTC; cdr3_aa: CASSLTGQGKNIQYF; v_call: TRBV7-9; d_call: TRBD1; j_call: TRBJ2-4; clone_size: NA
cdr3_nt: TGTGCCAGCAGCGGGGGCCTGGAGCAGTTCTTC; cdr3_aa: CASSGGLEQFF; v_call: TRBV7-3; d_call: NA; j_call: TRBJ2-1; clone_size: NA
cdr3_nt: TGCAGTGCTAGAGTAGGGGAGACCCAGTACTTC; cdr3_aa: CSARVGETQYF; v_call: TRBV20-1; d_call: NA; j_call: TRBJ2-5; clone_size: NA
cdr3_nt: TGCGCCAGCAGCTTGGTGGGGGGAGGAGGAGAGCAGTACTTC; cdr3_aa: CASSLVGGGGEQYF; v_call: TRBV5-1; d_call: NA; j_call: TRBJ2-7; clone_size: once
cdr3_nt: TGTGCCAGCTTTAATAGGGGAACCTACGAGCAGTACTTC; cdr3_aa: CASFNRGTYEQYF; v_call: TRBV28; d_call: NA; j_call: TRBJ2-7; clone_size: NA
cdr3_nt: TGTGCCTGGAGGGTTCAGTACCACGAGCAGTACTTC; cdr3_aa: CAWRVQYHEQYF; v_call: TRBV30; d_call: NA; j_call: TRBJ2-7; clone_size: once
cdr3_nt: TGTGCCAGCAGTGAACAAGGAAGCAATCAGCCCCAGCATTTT; cdr3_aa: CASSEQGSNQPQHF; v_call: TRBV2; d_call: NA; j_call: TRBJ1-5; clone_size: NA
cdr3_nt: TGTGCCAGCAGCTCCTCTGACGGTGGGGCCAACGTCCTGACTTTC; cdr3_aa: CASSSSDGGANVLTF; v_call: TRBV11-1; d_call: NA; j_call: TRBJ2-6; clone_size: NA
cdr3_nt: TGCGCCAGCAGCCAACTAGCGGGAGGGGTGGCCTACGAGCAGTACTTC; cdr3_aa: CASSQLAGGVAYEQYF; v_call: TRBV4-1; d_call: TRBD2; j_call: TRBJ2-7; clone_size: NA
cdr3_nt: TGTGCCAGCATCGCACTTGGACTACCATCCATTCAGTACTTC; cdr3_aa: CASIALGLPSIQYF; v_call: TRBV6-6; d_call: NA; j_call: TRBJ2-4; clone_size: NA
cdr3_nt: TGTGCCAGCAGTTTGGAGGGGCCGACTAGCGGGACCCAAAACATTCAGTACTTC; cdr3_aa: CASSLEGPTSGTQNIQYF; v_call: TRBV27; d_call: TRBD2; j_call: TRBJ2-4; clone_size: NA
cdr3_nt: TGTGCCAGCCGACTGAGTCACGAGGGGGGTGAAAAACTGTTTTTT; cdr3_aa: CASRLSHEGGEKLFF; v_call: TRBV6-5; d_call: NA; j_call: TRBJ1-4; clone_size: NA
cdr3_nt: TGTGCCTGGAGCGTCGGGAGCGACAATGAGCAGTTCTTC; cdr3_aa: CAWSVGSDNEQFF; v_call: TRBV30; d_call: NA; j_call: TRBJ2-1; clone_size: NA
cdr3_nt: TGCAGTGCTGATAGGACAGATACGCAGTATTTT; cdr3_aa: CSADRTDTQYF; v_call: TRBV20-1; d_call: NA; j_call: TRBJ2-3; clone_size: NA
cdr3_nt: TGTGCCATCAGTGAGTCGGTAGGGGCCGAGACCCAGTACTTC; cdr3_aa: CAISESVGAETQYF; v_call: TRBV10-3; d_call: NA; j_call: TRBJ2-5; clone_size: NA
cdr3_nt: TGCGCCAGCAGCTGGGGGACTAGCGGAGTAAATGAGCAGTTCTTC; cdr3_aa: CASSWGTSGVNEQFF; v_call: TRBV5-1; d_call: TRBD2; j_call: TRBJ2-1; clone_size: NA
cdr3_nt: TGTGCCACCAGCAGACTTAGAGGGGGGGGCCACTACGAGCAGTACTTC; cdr3_aa: CATSRLRGGGHYEQYF; v_call: TRBV15; d_call: NA; j_call: TRBJ2-7; clone_size: NA
cdr3_nt: TGTGCCAGTATTAAAACAGGGGGCTCTGAAGCTTTCTTT; cdr3_aa: CASIKTGGSEAFF; v_call: TRBV19; d_call: TRBD1; j_call: TRBJ1-1; clone_size: NA
cdr3_nt: TGTGCCAGCAGTCCGGGACAGGACAACTATGGCTACACCTTC; cdr3_aa: CASSPGQDNYGYTF; v_call: TRBV28; d_call: TRBD1; j_call: TRBJ1-2; clone_size: NA
cdr3_nt: TGCAGTGCTAGAATCGTAGATACGCAGTATTTT; cdr3_aa: CSARIVDTQYF; v_call: TRBV20-1; d_call: NA; j_call: TRBJ2-3; clone_size: NA
cdr3_nt: TGCAGCGTGGGAATGGGACAGGGCTCAAATCAGCCCCAGCATTTT; cdr3_aa: CSVGMGQGSNQPQHF; v_call: TRBV29-1; d_call: TRBD1; j_call: TRBJ1-5; clone_size: NA
cdr3_nt: TGTGCCAGCAGCGTAGATCCCAGCACGACTGGCTACACCTTC; cdr3_aa: CASSVDPSTTGYTF; v_call: TRBV9; d_call: NA; j_call: TRBJ1-2; clone_size: NA
cdr3_nt: TGTGCCAGTGTAGTTGACAGGGTGGTCAATGAGCAGTTCTTC; cdr3_aa: CASVVDRVVNEQFF; v_call: TRBV28; d_call: TRBD1; j_call: TRBJ2-1; clone_size: NA
cdr3_nt: TGTGCCAGCAGCTTAACAAACGGGGAGCTGTTTTTT; cdr3_aa: CASSLTNGELFF; v_call: TRBV7-3; d_call: NA; j_call: TRBJ2-2; clone_size: NA
cdr3_nt: TGTGCCAGCAGTCGCCTCCATCAGCCCCAGCATTTT; cdr3_aa: CASSRLHQPQHF; v_call: TRBV5-5; d_call: NA; j_call: TRBJ1-5; clone_size: NA
cdr3_nt: TGTGCCAGCAGCGGGGGACTAGCGGGCTCCTACGAGCAGTACTTC; cdr3_aa: CASSGGLAGSYEQYF; v_call: TRBV5-4; d_call: TRBD2; j_call: TRBJ2-7; clone_size: NA
cdr3_nt: TGTGCCAGCAGTGAGGGGCAGGCGTTTGAAAAACTGTTTTTT; cdr3_aa: CASSEGQAFEKLFF; v_call: TRBV27; d_call: NA; j_call: TRBJ1-4; clone_size: NA
cdr3_nt: TGTGCCAGCAGTGCGGCCCCTAGCGTCAGCGGGGAGCTGTTTTTT; cdr3_aa: CASSAAPSVSGELFF; v_call: TRBV27; d_call: NA; j_call: TRBJ2-2; clone_size: NA
cdr3_nt: TGTGCCAGCAGCCCCCGACAACAGGGGCGGGAGCTGTTTTTT; cdr3_aa: CASSPRQQGRELFF; v_call: TRBV14; d_call: TRBD1; j_call: TRBJ2-2; clone_size: NA
cdr3_nt: TGTGCCAGCAGTTTAATTGGGACAGGGTCCTACGAGCAGTACTTC; cdr3_aa: CASSLIGTGSYEQYF; v_call: TRBV28; d_call: TRBD1; j_call: TRBJ2-7; clone_size: NA
cdr3_nt: TGTGCCAGCAGCGTAGGAACTAGCGGGTCGTACGAGCAGTACTTC; cdr3_aa: CASSVGTSGSYEQYF; v_call: TRBV9; d_call: TRBD2; j_call: TRBJ2-7; clone_size: NA
cdr3_nt: TGTGCCAGCAGCCAAGATGCCGCTAGCGCCCACAATGAGCAGTTCTTC; cdr3_aa: CASSQDAASAHNEQFF; v_call: TRBV4-2; d_call: NA; j_call: TRBJ2-1; clone_size: NA
cdr3_nt: TGTGCCAGCAGCTTCTTGACAGAGGCCACCTTC; cdr3_aa: CASSFLTEATF; v_call: TRBV7-9; d_call: NA; j_call: TRBJ1-2; clone_size: medium-sized
cdr3_nt: TGTGCCAGCAAGGATGGGACAGGGAACAATCAGCCCCAGCATTTT; cdr3_aa: CASKDGTGNNQPQHF; v_call: TRBV2; d_call: TRBD1; j_call: TRBJ1-5; clone_size: NA
cdr3_nt: TGTGCCAGCTCACCAAAAGGTAGCGGTGGTAACAATGAGCAGTTCTTC; cdr3_aa: CASSPKGSGGNNEQFF; v_call: TRBV18; d_call: NA; j_call: TRBJ2-1; clone_size: NA
cdr3_nt: TGTGCCAGCAGCTTACCCCACAGTGGATCCTACGAGCAGTACTTC; cdr3_aa: CASSLPHSGSYEQYF; v_call: TRBV5-6; d_call: NA; j_call: TRBJ2-7; clone_size: NA
cdr3_nt: TGTGCCAGCACTCCAAGCGACAGCTATGGCTACACCTTC; cdr3_aa: CASTPSDSYGYTF; v_call: TRBV5-4; d_call: NA; j_call: TRBJ1-2; clone_size: NA
cdr3_nt: TGCGCCAGCAGCTTGTTGGCGGAGTCCTACAATGAGCAGTTCTTC; cdr3_aa: CASSLLAESYNEQFF; v_call: TRBV5-1; d_call: NA; j_call: TRBJ2-1; clone_size: NA
cdr3_nt: TGTGCCAGCAGTTCCCTCACTAGGGCGAACACCGGGGAGCTGTTTTTT; cdr3_aa: CASSSLTRANTGELFF; v_call: TRBV27; d_call: NA; j_call: TRBJ2-2; clone_size: NA
cdr3_nt: TGTGCCAGCAGCCGGACCCGCAAAAACATTCAGTACTTC; cdr3_aa: CASSRTRKNIQYF; v_call: TRBV11-2; d_call: NA; j_call: TRBJ2-4; clone_size: NA
cdr3_nt: TGCGCCAGCAGCTCGGACGGCCTTTTGAACACTGAAGCTTTCTTT; cdr3_aa: CASSSDGLLNTEAFF; v_call: TRBV5-1; d_call: NA; j_call: TRBJ1-1; clone_size: NA
cdr3_nt: TGTGCCAGCAGTTTGGGCAGTCTCGTCTATGGCTACACCTTC; cdr3_aa: CASSLGSLVYGYTF; v_call: TRBV28; d_call: NA; j_call: TRBJ1-2; clone_size: NA
cdr3_nt: TGTGCCAGCAGCTTAGAAGTTTATGGCTACACCTTC; cdr3_aa: CASSLEVYGYTF; v_call: TRBV7-2; d_call: NA; j_call: TRBJ1-2; clone_size: NA
cdr3_nt: TGTGCCAGCAGTGAAGGTGGCCCCTCCTACGAGCAGTACTTC; cdr3_aa: CASSEGGPSYEQYF; v_call: TRBV6-1; d_call: NA; j_call: TRBJ2-7; clone_size: NA
cdr3_nt: TGTGCCAGCTCACCACCACAGGGGGGCGAGACCCAGTACTTC; cdr3_aa: CASSPPQGGETQYF; v_call: TRBV18; d_call: TRBD1; j_call: TRBJ2-5; clone_size: NA
cdr3_nt: TGTGCCTGGAGTGGGTCGCGGGAGCTGTTTTTT; cdr3_aa: CAWSGSRELFF; v_call: TRBV30; d_call: NA; j_call: TRBJ2-2; clone_size: NA
cdr3_nt: TGTGCCAGCAGTCGACTAGCGGGCTACAATGAGCAGTTCTTC; cdr3_aa: CASSRLAGYNEQFF; v_call: TRBV11-3; d_call: TRBD2; j_call: TRBJ2-1; clone_size: NA
cdr3_nt: TGTGCCAGTAGATTGACAGGGAACACCGGGGAGCTGTTTTTT; cdr3_aa: CASRLTGNTGELFF; v_call: TRBV19; d_call: NA; j_call: TRBJ2-2; clone_size: NA
cdr3_nt: TGTGCCAGCAGTTACCCTACCGGGACAGGGTTCTATGGCTACACCTTC; cdr3_aa: CASSYPTGTGFYGYTF; v_call: TRBV6-5; d_call: TRBD1; j_call: TRBJ1-2; clone_size: NA